In its sample, the clone carrying this TCR beta chain was seen once. Method: immunoSEQ multiplex PCR; TCRdb's copy keeps in-frame clones and lacks some. Among 700,000 to 750,000 clones, 80% to 90% were seen once, and the ten largest hold approximately 0.01%. This sample stems from a study of shared T cell receptors in the human thymus. Trimming cost V 2 bases and J 1 base, with 20 bases left between them. CDR1 and CDR2 (germline): SEHNR, FQNEAQ (reference sequence). This CDR3 is built from 18 residues. The data also belong to a second study, concerning human thymus T cells.

This sequence joins TRBV7-9 and TRBJ1-2; TRBD1 might be the D (5 bases). The sequence derives from a girl younger than two with a congenital heart defect. The sequencing input was thymocytes. CDR3 sequence (DNA): TGTGCCAGCAGCTTACAACGAGCCCGGGGGGGATATAACTATGGCTACACCTTC. Its protein is CASSLQRARGGYNYGYTF.